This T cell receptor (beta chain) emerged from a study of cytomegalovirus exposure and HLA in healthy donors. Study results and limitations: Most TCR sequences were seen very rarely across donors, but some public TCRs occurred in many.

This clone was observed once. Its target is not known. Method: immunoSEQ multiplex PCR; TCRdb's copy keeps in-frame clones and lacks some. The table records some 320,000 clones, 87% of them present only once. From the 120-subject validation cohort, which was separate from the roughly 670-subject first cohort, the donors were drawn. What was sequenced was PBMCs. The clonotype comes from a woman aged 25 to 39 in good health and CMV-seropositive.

CDR3 residues: CASSLSGTGAFGQYF. CDR3 sequence (DNA): TGTGCCAGCAGTTTATCGGGGACAGGGGCGTTCGGGCAGTACTTC. V usage is TRBV27 and J usage is TRBJ2-7; 10 bases match TRBD1. V gave up 0 bases and J gave up 9 bases; unmatched junction bases: 8. The germline gives CDR1 MNHEY, CDR2 SMNVEV (reference sequence). CDR3 length: 15 amino acids.